This T cell receptor beta chain was sequenced during a study of T cell responses to AZD1222 COVID-19 vaccine. Across the study: Pooled in the analysis were second doses at about 4 or about 12 weeks. Study observations and caveats: Across spike, vaccine-associated CD4 TCRs were found, dominant at 160-218 and 743-854. Repertoire sampling was restricted to post-peak T cell response timepoints. Increases in Spike-specific TCR breadth and depth were seen after two AZD1222 doses.

Using immunoSEQ multiplex PCR, the repertoire was profiled, and TCRdb retains in-frame clones only, with some absent. The sample shows 75,000 to 85,000 clones, under 95% of them seen only once. Trimming left V 5 bases short and J 8 bases short, with 10 bases between. The CDR3 contains 13 residues. Turning to this clone: What it binds is unknown.

This rearrangement joins TRBV12-3 or TRBV12-4 to TRBJ1-6; possible D gene TRBD1, 6 bases. This receptor was taken from an adult in good health. This specimen was peripheral blood, taken on day 0 of AZD1222 vaccination. The CDR3 DNA is TGTGCCAGCAGTATACGACAGGATTCACCCCTCCACTTT. Protein product: CASSIRQDSPLHF.